The rows below give T cell receptor beta chains drawn from one sample of a study of blood T cells in healthy people across ages. TCRdb re-called the 5' RACE reads through MiXCR, storing one row per CDR3 protein. This sample has approximately 690,000 distinct CDR3 sequences; about 54% occur once, and the top ten carry 30% to 40%. Sequences were obtained from blood. The receptors were gathered from a man aged 60 to 75 in good health. The CDR3 runs from the conserved cysteine through the conserved F or W. D genes are given only for firm matches. Clone size is given for some rows only: seen once, a few or many times, or a class if the clone is expanded.

D: -; V: TRBV20-1; J: TRBJ2-5; length: 14; size: -; CDR3: CSARGPGLIETQYF; DNA: TGCAGTGCTAGAGGTCCCGGACTAATTGAGACCCAGTACTTC
D: -; V: TRBV6-5; J: TRBJ2-5; length: 20; size: -; CDR3: CASSSDYRPKGGGLQETQYF; DNA: TGTGCCAGCAGTTCAGATTACCGGCCGAAGGGCGGGGGCCTCCAAGAGACCCAGTACTTC
D: -; V: TRBV10-3; J: TRBJ1-5; length: 13; size: few; CDR3: CAISEGENQPQHF; DNA: TGTGCCATCAGTGAGGGGGAGAATCAGCCCCAGCATTTT
D: -; V: TRBV12-3/TRBV12-4; J: TRBJ1-5; length: 14; size: few; CDR3: CASSLSTGNQPQHF; DNA: TGTGCCAGCAGTTTAAGTACGGGCAATCAGCCCCAGCATTTT
D: -; V: TRBV28; J: TRBJ2-3; length: 14; size: once; CDR3: CASSPGGTVDTQYF; DNA: TGTGCCAGCAGTCCTGGAGGGACGGTAGATACGCAGTATTTT
D: -; V: TRBV27; J: TRBJ2-5; length: 18; size: -; CDR3: CASSLLGQRRPKQETQYF; DNA: TGTGCCAGCAGTTTATTAGGGCAGAGACGTCCTAAACAAGAGACCCAGTACTTC
D: TRBD1; V: TRBV18; J: TRBJ2-1; length: 16; size: -; CDR3: CASSPQGRGTYNEQFF; DNA: TGTGCCAGCTCACCCCAGGGCAGGGGGACATACAATGAGCAGTTCTTC
D: -; V: TRBV14; J: TRBJ2-3; length: 13; size: once; CDR3: CASNAYITDTQNF; DNA: TGTGCCAGCAATGCTTACATCACAGATACGCAGAATTTT
D: TRBD2; V: TRBV28; J: TRBJ2-1; length: 16; size: few; CDR3: CASLTDRRGGKDEQFF; DNA: TGTGCCAGTCTTACAGATCGGCGGGGGGGCAAGGATGAGCAGTTCTTC
D: TRBD1; V: TRBV12-3/TRBV12-4; J: TRBJ2-7; length: 14; size: few; CDR3: CASSPPWDSYEQYF; DNA: TGTGCCAGCAGTCCCCCCTGGGACAGCTACGAGCAGTACTTC
D: -; V: TRBV13; J: TRBJ2-4; length: 15; size: -; CDR3: CASSLGVVAKNIQYF; DNA: TGTGCCAGCAGCTTAGGCGTAGTAGCCAAAAACATTCAGTACTTC
D: -; V: TRBV29-1; J: TRBJ2-5; length: 12; size: -; CDR3: CSVEHGQETQYF; DNA: TGCAGCGTTGAACACGGCCAAGAGACCCAGTACTTC
D: -; V: TRBV3-1; J: TRBJ1-2; length: 11; size: -; CDR3: CASSHRDGYTF; DNA: TGTGCCAGCAGCCACAGGGATGGCTACACCTTC
D: TRBD1; V: TRBV7-8; J: TRBJ2-7; length: 17; size: -; CDR3: CASSLALGGTGGSEQYF; DNA: TGTGCCAGCAGCTTAGCGCTAGGAGGGACAGGGGGCTCCGAGCAGTACTTC
D: TRBD1; V: TRBV7-8; J: TRBJ2-4; length: 17; size: once; CDR3: CASSWHRDTGGKNIQYF; DNA: TGTGCCAGCAGCTGGCATCGGGACACAGGGGGCAAAAACATTCAGTACTTC
D: -; V: TRBV5-6; J: TRBJ2-5; length: 15; size: many; CDR3: CASSLRRLGGETQYF; DNA: TGTGCCAGCAGCTTGAGACGGCTCGGGGGTGAGACCCAGTACTTC
D: -; V: TRBV20-1; J: TRBJ1-4; length: 15; size: -; CDR3: CSARRGGGDNEKLFF; DNA: TGCAGTGCTAGGCGGGGAGGGGGAGATAATGAAAAACTGTTTTTT
D: -; V: TRBV27; J: TRBJ2-7; length: 14; size: few; CDR3: CASSLGQRGYEQYF; DNA: TGTGCCAGCAGTTTAGGACAGAGAGGATACGAGCAGTACTTC
D: TRBD1; V: TRBV7-2; J: TRBJ2-5; length: 15; size: -; CDR3: CASSWGQGRTETQYF; DNA: TGTGCCAGCAGCTGGGGACAGGGGAGGACAGAGACCCAGTACTTC
D: -; V: TRBV19; J: TRBJ2-2; length: 15; size: -; CDR3: CASSIALSYTGELFF; DNA: TGTGCCAGTAGTATCGCTCTGAGCTACACCGGGGAGCTGTTTTTT
D: -; V: TRBV20-1; J: TRBJ2-5; length: 13; size: -; CDR3: CSARGDRRETQYF; DNA: TGCAGTGCTAGAGGGGATAGGAGAGAGACCCAGTACTTC
D: -; V: TRBV5-1; J: TRBJ2-5; length: 15; size: -; CDR3: CASSLAKTAEETQYF; DNA: TGCGCCAGCAGCTTGGCCAAAACAGCAGAAGAGACCCAGTACTTC
D: -; V: TRBV12-3/TRBV12-4; J: TRBJ2-3; length: 12; size: few; CDR3: CASSFRWDTQYF; DNA: TGTGCCAGCAGTTTTAGGTGGGATACGCAGTATTTT
D: -; V: TRBV27; J: TRBJ2-2; length: 15; size: -; CDR3: CASSFSAGVTGELFF; DNA: TGTGCCAGCAGTTTTTCAGCTGGAGTCACCGGGGAGCTGTTTTTT
D: -; V: TRBV7-6; J: TRBJ2-7; length: 15; size: many; CDR3: CASSLSPASPRGQYF; DNA: TGTGCCAGCAGCTTAAGCCCCGCATCTCCCCGAGGGCAGTACTTC
D: TRBD1; V: TRBV6-5; J: TRBJ1-1; length: 15; size: -; CDR3: CASSQTGAMNTEAFF; DNA: TGTGCCAGCAGTCAGACAGGGGCGATGAACACTGAAGCTTTCTTT
D: TRBD1; V: TRBV20-1; J: TRBJ2-5; length: 13; size: few; CDR3: CSAPGTVQETQYF; DNA: TGCAGTGCTCCCGGGACAGTGCAGGAGACCCAGTACTTC
D: TRBD1; V: TRBV7-2; J: TRBJ1-5; length: 15; size: once; CDR3: CASSLRGQNFQPQHF; DNA: TGTGCCAGCAGCTTACGGGGACAGAATTTTCAGCCCCAGCATTTT
D: TRBD2; V: TRBV3-1; J: TRBJ2-7; length: 15; size: -; CDR3: CASSQDGSGGRRQYF; DNA: TGTGCCAGCAGCCAAGATGGGTCGGGAGGGCGGCGGCAGTACTTC
D: TRBD2; V: TRBV7-2; J: TRBJ2-1; length: 16; size: few; CDR3: CASSPRRLALYNEQFF; DNA: TGTGCCAGCAGCCCCCGAAGACTAGCGCTCTACAATGAGCAGTTCTTC
D: -; V: TRBV21-1; J: TRBJ1-4; length: 15; size: -; CDR3: CASSKVEGGYEKLFF; DNA: TGTGCCAGCAGCAAAGTCGAGGGAGGGTATGAAAAACTGTTTTTT
D: -; V: TRBV2; J: TRBJ1-1; length: 13; size: -; CDR3: CASSLQGYTEAFF; DNA: TGTGCCAGCAGCTTACAGGGTTACACTGAAGCTTTCTTT
D: -; V: TRBV20-1; J: TRBJ2-7; length: 22; size: -; CDR3: CSARDPRRDRVSSGGAYNEQYF; DNA: TGCAGTGCTAGAGACCCCAGGCGGGACAGGGTGTCGAGCGGGGGCGCCTACAATGAGCAGTACTTC
D: -; V: TRBV3-1; J: TRBJ2-5; length: 15; size: many; CDR3: CASSQDQRASETQYF; DNA: TGTGCCAGCAGCCAAGATCAGCGAGCGAGTGAGACCCAGTACTTC
D: -; V: TRBV7-8; J: TRBJ1-1; length: 16; size: once; CDR3: CASSPRLGNPLTEAFF; DNA: TGTGCCAGCAGCCCCCGGTTAGGGAACCCTCTCACTGAAGCTTTCTTT
D: -; V: TRBV12-3/TRBV12-4; J: TRBJ2-5; length: 13; size: -; CDR3: CASSFSDRETQYF; DNA: TGTGCCAGCAGTTTTTCCGATCGGGAGACCCAGTACTTC
D: -; V: TRBV6-4; J: TRBJ2-7; length: 16; size: -; CDR3: CASSDSRLVGSYEQYF; DNA: TGTGCCAGCAGTGACTCTAGACTAGTCGGTTCCTACGAGCAGTACTTC
D: TRBD1; V: TRBV28; J: TRBJ1-4; length: 14; size: few; CDR3: CASSQGQGREKLFF; DNA: TGTGCCAGCAGTCAGGGACAGGGTAGAGAAAAACTGTTTTTT
D: -; V: TRBV4-1; J: TRBJ2-7; length: 16; size: -; CDR3: CASSAEGGTLYNEQYF; DNA: TGCGCCAGCAGCGCGGAGGGTGGGACTCTCTACAATGAGCAGTACTTC
D: -; V: TRBV6-5; J: TRBJ2-3; length: 13; size: once; CDR3: CASRGRFTDTQYF; DNA: TGTGCCAGCAGAGGACGGTTCACAGATACGCAGTATTTT
D: TRBD2; V: TRBV4-1; J: TRBJ2-1; length: 18; size: -; CDR3: CASSQGRRGGGAHNEQFF; DNA: TGCGCCAGCAGCCAAGGCAGAAGGGGCGGGGGGGCCCACAATGAGCAGTTCTTC
D: -; V: TRBV25-1; J: TRBJ2-7; length: 12; size: -; CDR3: CASSDPRQGQYF; DNA: TGTGCCAGCAGTGACCCCCGGCAGGGGCAGTACTTC
D: -; V: TRBV11-2; J: TRBJ1-2; length: 14; size: once; CDR3: CASSLEGLVGGYTF; DNA: TGTGCCAGCAGCTTAGAAGGACTTGTAGGAGGCTACACCTTC
D: -; V: TRBV3-1; J: TRBJ1-1; length: 14; size: few; CDR3: CASSVTGMNTEAFF; DNA: TGTGCCAGCAGCGTCACCGGGATGAACACTGAAGCTTTCTTT